The subject of this entry is one T cell receptor beta chain. No antigen is known for it. TCR beta cDNA libraries had unique molecular identifiers. TCRdb called the PCR reads again in MiXCR, with one record for every CDR3 protein. Here the sample spans 450,000 to 700,000 distinct CDR3 sequences, roughly 46% being singletons. The data were taken from a study of post-analysis software for immune sequencing data. Study-level findings and limits: When patients were compared with controls, 4 or 5 TRBV segments were more frequent, TRBV5-6, TRBV5-1 and TRBV20-1 among them.

Germline V gene lookup returns CDR1 MNHEY and CDR2 SVGAGI. V lost 2 bases to trimming and J lost 2 bases, with 18 bases between them. CDR3 size: 17 residues. V usage is TRBV6-5 and J usage is TRBJ1-2; D possibly corresponds to TRBD1 (6 bases). The sequence was obtained from a girl between 5 and 17 years old with multiple sclerosis. Source material: blood. CDR3 residues: CASSYESGGRVNYGYTF. The CDR3 nucleotides are TGTGCCAGCAGTTACGAGTCGGGGGGGCGAGTGAACTATGGCTACACCTTC.